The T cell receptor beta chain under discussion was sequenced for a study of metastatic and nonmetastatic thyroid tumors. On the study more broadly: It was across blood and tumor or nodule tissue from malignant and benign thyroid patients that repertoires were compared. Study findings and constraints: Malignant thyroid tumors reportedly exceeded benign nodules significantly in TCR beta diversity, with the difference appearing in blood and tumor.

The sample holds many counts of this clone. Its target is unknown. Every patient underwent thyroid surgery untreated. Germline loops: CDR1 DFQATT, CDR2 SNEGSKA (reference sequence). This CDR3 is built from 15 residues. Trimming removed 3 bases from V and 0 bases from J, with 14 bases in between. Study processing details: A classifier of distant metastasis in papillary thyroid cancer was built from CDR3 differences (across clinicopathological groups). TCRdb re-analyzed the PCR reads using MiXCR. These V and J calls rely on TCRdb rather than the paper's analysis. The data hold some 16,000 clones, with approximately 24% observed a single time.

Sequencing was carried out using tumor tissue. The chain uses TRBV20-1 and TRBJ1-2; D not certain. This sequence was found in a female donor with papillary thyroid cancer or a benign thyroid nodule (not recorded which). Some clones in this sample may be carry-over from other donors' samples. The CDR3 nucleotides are TGCAGTGCTAGTAGGAGCGACGCGTCTAACTATGGCTACACCTTC. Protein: CSASRSDASNYGYTF.